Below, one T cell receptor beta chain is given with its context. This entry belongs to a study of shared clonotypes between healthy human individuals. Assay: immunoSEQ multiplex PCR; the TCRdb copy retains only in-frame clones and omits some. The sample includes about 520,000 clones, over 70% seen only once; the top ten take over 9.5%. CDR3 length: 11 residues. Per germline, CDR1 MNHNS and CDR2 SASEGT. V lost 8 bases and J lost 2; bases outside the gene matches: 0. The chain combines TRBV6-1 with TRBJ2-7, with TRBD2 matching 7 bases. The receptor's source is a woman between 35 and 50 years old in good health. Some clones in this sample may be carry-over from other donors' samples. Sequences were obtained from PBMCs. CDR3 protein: CASGLAYEQYF. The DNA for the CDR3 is TGTGCCAGCGGACTAGCCTACGAGCAGTACTTC.